This T cell receptor (beta chain) was identified in a study of blood T cells in healthy people across ages (dated by TCRdb to about 2015). Looking at the study overall: In model experiments, roughly one uniquely barcoded TCR beta cDNA molecule per two T cells was captured by template switching. The donors were divided into four age groups: young (average around 16 years), middle-aged (around 41), aged (about 62) and long-lived (more than 75). To avoid experimental bias, donors of different ages were spread randomly across the sequencing lanes. The study measured age-related changes in TCR beta repertoire diversity using deep sequencing normalized with unique cDNA molecular identifiers. Using the same blood draw, the study looked at two additional independent replicas of 1 million unique cDNA reads for two donors, one aged 18 to 30 and the other aged 80 or older. The paper's findings and limits, for the study overall: Observed TCR beta diversity per million T cells fell roughly linearly with age, and a significant reduction was already apparent by age about 43. Because donor CMV infection status was unknown, age-related changes in expanded clonotypes were potentially confounded. There was a strong correlation between observed TCR beta diversity and the percentage of naive T cells measured by flow cytometry. Bulk unsorted PBMC profiling prevented conclusive comparison of naive and antigen-experienced compartments. Estimates of total diversity based on one million sequenced T cells were considered lower bounds and underestimates. Compared with the aged group, the long-lived group had more naive CD4+ T cells, fewer expanded clones and increased TCR diversity, a pattern suggesting age selection.

The library was produced with 5' RACE. Sequencing used an Illumina HiSeq 2500. A second PCR of about 7 to 12 cycles was run with a J-beta primer mix and a sample-barcoded 5' primer. Each TCR beta cDNA molecule received a unique molecular identifier from a template-switch 5' adaptor carrying 12 random nucleotides. At least 2.5 million CDR3-containing paired-end reads were obtained from each sample. All of the RNA was converted into first-strand cDNA using the Mint cDNA synthesis kit, with a TRBC-specific oligonucleotide serving as the primer. All cDNA was treated with uracil-DNA glycosylase and then went through a first 18-cycle PCR with the universal primers M1SS and BC2_uni_R. As for the authors' bioinformatics: For normalization, 1 million high-quality reads, each with a distinct molecular identifier, were randomly selected from each sample. Reads sharing molecular identifiers were discarded rather than binned into consensus sequences. MiTCR, run with a Q25 quality threshold and the strictest error-elimination algorithm, handled CDR3 identification, clonotype clustering and error correction. A nonparametric unseen species model using Euler transformation provided a lower-bound estimate of total TCR beta diversity. TCRdb ran its own pipeline on the public reads, namely fastp trimming at Q25 and MiXCR clone calling, and kept in-frame beta chains. Records with the same CDR3 protein are collapsed into one entry carrying the most frequent genes and DNA. These V and J calls are TCRdb output, not the study's own analysis. The sample table holds about 570,000 distinct CDR3 sequences, of which roughly 28% were seen once. Together, the top ten hold 18% of the sample.

The 39 donors, aged roughly 6 to 95 years, were systemically healthy Caucasian individuals from Russia. Each donor gave about 11 milliliters of peripheral blood, drawn into EDTA-treated Vacutainer tubes. Ficoll-Paque density-gradient centrifugation was used to isolate PBMCs, with at least 6.5 million per sample. Total RNA, at least 6 micrograms per sample, was extracted from PBMCs with Trizol reagent. For every donor, an aliquot of PBMCs went through flow cytometry to measure the percentages of naive CD45RAhigh/CD27high T cells. This clonotype was seen a handful of times. Its antigen remains undetermined. There are no base qualities to consult, and no much larger clone falls within one base. The CDR3 holds 13 amino acids from the cysteine to the phenylalanine. Only the CDR3 portion is preserved as DNA: 39 bases, with reading frame beginning at the first base. V and J are truncated by 7 bases and 3 bases respectively, leaving an intervening sequence of 12 bases. Per the germline V gene (reference sequence), MNHNY is the CDR1 and SVGAGI is the CDR2.

The rearranged segments are TRBV6-6 and TRBJ1-1; TRBD1 is a possible D gene, resting on 5 matching bases. This sequence was found in a woman aged 70-85 years in good health. Sequencing input: blood. The DNA sequence reads TGTGCCAGCACCTCAGGACACTACACTGAAGCTTTCTTT. It encodes CASTSGHYTEAFF.